The following is a T cell receptor beta chain sequence with its context. The antigen remains unidentified. Germline V gene lookup returns CDR1 SGHRS and CDR2 YFSETQ. V dropped 1 base and J dropped 4 bases, with 14 bases sitting between them. This CDR3 region has 15 residues. This entry is derived from a study of cytomegalovirus exposure and HLA in healthy donors. Study-level results: A later analysis associated 15,000 or so TCR beta sequences with HLA alleles at a 0.05 false discovery rate.

The PCR had 60 Vbeta and 13 Jbeta primers. Per the study methods: In a later analysis, 75 million to 85 million unique TCR beta chains included roughly 11 million shared by two or more donors. TCRdb keeps only in-frame clones here, not all; method: immunoSEQ multiplex PCR. That table gives V, J and clone size, and the DNA gave D and trimming. The sample records about 130,000 clones, 83% being singletons. The clonotype originates from a woman in her thirties or forties in good health and CMV-seropositive. Sequenced: PBMCs. The chain has TRBV5-1 and TRBJ1-1; D remains ambiguous. CDR3 residues: CASSLSTSAPTEAFF. CDR3 nucleotide sequence: TGCGCCAGCAGCTTGTCGACATCGGCCCCCACTGAAGCTTTCTTT.